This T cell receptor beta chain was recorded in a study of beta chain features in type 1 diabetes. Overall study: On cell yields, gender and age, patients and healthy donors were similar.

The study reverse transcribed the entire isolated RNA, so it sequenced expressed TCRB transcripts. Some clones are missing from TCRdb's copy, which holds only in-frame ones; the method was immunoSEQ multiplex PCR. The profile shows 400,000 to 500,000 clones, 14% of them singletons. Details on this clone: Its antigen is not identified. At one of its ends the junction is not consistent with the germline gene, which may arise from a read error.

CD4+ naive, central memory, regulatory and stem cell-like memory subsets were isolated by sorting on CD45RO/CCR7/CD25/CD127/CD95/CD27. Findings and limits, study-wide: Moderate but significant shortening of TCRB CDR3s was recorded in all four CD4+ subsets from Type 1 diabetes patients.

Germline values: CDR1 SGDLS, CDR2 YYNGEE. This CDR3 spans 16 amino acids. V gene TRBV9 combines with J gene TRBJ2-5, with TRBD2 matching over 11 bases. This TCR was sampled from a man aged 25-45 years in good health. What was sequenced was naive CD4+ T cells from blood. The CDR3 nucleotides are TGTGCCCGCAGCGACCTAGCGGGGGGCCCTCAAGAGACCCAGTACTTC. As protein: CARSDLAGGPQETQYF.